These 17 T cell receptor beta chains were sequenced from one sample in a study of OX40 agonist ivuxolimab in advanced cancers. The repertoire was sequenced with immunoSEQ multiplex PCR; TCRdb's copy has only in-frame clones and lacks some. The sample holds 55,000 to 70,000 clones, about 83% seen once. Sample: CD4+ or CD8+ T cells sorted from blood, taken in a trial of the OX40 agonist ivuxolimab. All receptors derive from an adult with an advanced solid tumor such as melanoma, head and neck, liver or kidney cancer.

The CDR3 sequence: CASSTGQALTDTQYF. The CDR3 nucleotides are TGCGCCAGCAGCACGGGACAGGCCCTCACAGATACGCAGTATTTT. The gene calls are TRBV5-1 and TRBJ2-3; 8 nucleotides line up with TRBD1. Germline lookup yields CDR1 SGHRS and CDR2 YFSETQ. The CDR3 contains 15 residues. The V gene end was trimmed by 4 bases and the J gene end by 2 bases; junction bases not matched to a gene: 6.

This clone was counted between two and nine times. The rearrangement joins TRBV5-1 to TRBJ2-2; 8 bases match TRBD1. With 4 bases clipped from V and 6 bases from J, the junction kept 8 bases outside the gene matches. The V gene's germline CDR1 is SGHRS and CDR2 YFSETQ. This CDR3 is built from 15 residues. The CDR3, as DNA: TGCGCCAGCAGCCCCGACAGGGGAAGGGCCGGGGAGCTGTTTTTT. It encodes CASSPDRGRAGELFF.

This rearrangement joins TRBV29-1 to TRBJ2-7, with 7 positions matching TRBD1. The germline V gene encodes CDR1 SQVTM and CDR2 ANQGSEA. Trimming took 0 bases from V and 6 from J; bases not matched to a gene: 11. This CDR3 contains 15 residues. This chain's CDR3 is CSVEDQRGRVAEQYF. In DNA, the CDR3 is TGCAGCGTTGAAGATCAGAGGGGGCGAGTGGCCGAGCAGTACTTC.

The chain carries TRBV25-1 and TRBJ2-1; D is undetermined. Trimming took 5 bases from V and 2 from J, leaving 13 bases between them. CDR1 and CDR2 from the germline V gene are MGHDK and SYGVNS. The CDR3 length is 15 residues. This CDR3 is CASSKNKRTYNEQFF. The CDR3 DNA is TGTGCCAGCAGTAAAAACAAGAGAACCTACAATGAGCAGTTCTTC.

The J gene is TRBJ1-2, the V gene TRBV29-1, with a tentative D call TRBD1 (6 bases). This CDR3 has 13 amino acids. V shed 8 bases and J shed 3 bases, with 16 bases lying between them. Germline V CDR1 and CDR2: SQVTM, ANQGSEA. The CDR3 loop is CSTRRGGDYGYTF. CDR3 DNA: TGCAGCACTCGCAGGGGTGGGGACTATGGCTACACCTTC. The variable domain in full, with the rest retrieved from reference TRBV29-1 and TRBJ1-2, is SAVISQKPSRDICQRGTSLTIQCQVDSQVTMMFWYRQQPGQSLTLIATANQGSEATYESGFVIDKFPISRPNLTFSTLTVSNMSPEDSSIYLCSTRRGGDYGYTFGSGTRLTVV.

The chain links TRBV6-1 to TRBJ1-2; 7 nucleotides line up with TRBD1. This CDR3 has 12 residues. CDR1 and CDR2 (germline): MNHNS, SASEGT. V shed 7 bases and J 6 bases; nucleotides not matched to a gene: 5. CDR3 residues: CASKKGADGYTF. The CDR3 DNA is TGTGCCAGCAAAAAGGGGGCGGATGGCTACACCTTC.

The chain combines TRBV6-5 with TRBJ2-7; the D call may be TRBD1 or TRBD2 (5 bases each). Trimming removed 6 bases at V and 3 bases at J, with 12 bases between. CDR1 and CDR2 from the germline V gene are MNHEY and SVGAGI. The CDR3 is 13 amino acids. Written as DNA, the CDR3 is TGTGCCAGCAGCCCAGGGAGCTTCTACGAGCAGTACTTC. It encodes CASSPGSFYEQYF.

V is TRBV28 and J is TRBJ1-4, with 9 bases identical to TRBD1. The ends lost 3 bases at V and 8 bases at J; junction bases unmatched: 7. Germline loops: CDR1 MDHEN, CDR2 SYDVKM. The length of the CDR3 is 15 residues. CDR3 sequence reads: CASSLGDRANEKLFF. The CDR3 nucleotides read TGTGCCAGCAGTTTGGGGGACAGGGCGAACGAAAAACTGTTTTTT.

This clone was seen a handful of times. This sequence joins TRBV5-1 and TRBJ2-6; D possibly corresponds to TRBD1 (5 bases). CDR1 is SGHRS and CDR2 is YFSETQ in the germline V gene. V gave up 4 bases and J gave up 0 bases, with 5 bases separating them. CDR3 length: 14 amino acids. The CDR3 reads CASSGHSGANVLTF. Written as DNA, the CDR3 is TGCGCCAGCAGCGGACACTCTGGGGCCAACGTCCTGACTTTC.

The chain combines TRBV2 with TRBJ2-7, with 8 bases fitting TRBD2. Trimming cost V 6 bases and J 2 bases; bases outside gene matches: 6. CDR3 length: 14 residues. CDR1 and CDR2 (germline): SNHLY, FYNNEI. CDR3 sequence (DNA): TGTGCCAGCAGCGGACTGCGGGGGGCCTACGAGCAGTACTTC. As protein: CASSGLRGAYEQYF.

The chain has TRBV11-2 and TRBJ2-3; 9 bases map to TRBD1. V shed 8 bases, J shed 4 bases, and the junction held 4 bases outside the gene matches. Germline-derived CDR1 and CDR2 are SGHAT and FQNNGV. The CDR3 runs 13 residues. This CDR3 is CASGRQGADTQYF. The CDR3 coding sequence is TGTGCCAGCGGTCGACAGGGGGCAGATACGCAGTATTTT.

This chain links TRBV10-1 with TRBJ2-2; 11 bases align to TRBD2. Germline CDR1 and CDR2: WNHNN and SYGVQD (reference sequence). The CDR3 covers 19 residues. Trimming cost V 7 bases and J 1 base; bases outside gene matches: 14. CDR3 sequence reads: CASNDRRLAGLGNTGELFF. The CDR3 nucleotides read TGCGCCAGCAACGATAGGAGACTAGCGGGGCTGGGGAACACCGGGGAGCTGTTTTTT.

The gene calls are TRBV18 and TRBJ1-5; maybe TRBD1 (5 bases). With 4 bases removed from V and 0 bases from J, the gap between germline ends came to 13 bases. Germline V gene sequence: CDR1 KGHSH, CDR2 LQKENI. The CDR3 runs 16 residues. The CDR3 is CASSLQGTHSNQPQHF. CDR3 nucleotide sequence: TGTGCCAGCTCACTTCAGGGAACCCATAGCAATCAGCCCCAGCATTTT. Based on the CDR3 plus reference TRBV18 and TRBJ1-5, the full variable domain is NAGVMQNPRHLVRRRGQEARLRCSPMKGHSHVYWYRQLPEEGLKFMVYLQKENIIDESGMPKERFSAEFPKEGPSILRIQQVVRGDSAAYFCASSLQGTHSNQPQHFGDGTRLSIL.

V is TRBV28 and J is TRBJ1-1, with unresolved D. Germline V gives CDR1 MDHEN, CDR2 SYDVKM. V lost 6 bases to trimming and J lost 3 bases, with 8 bases between them. This CDR3 region has 12 residues. The CDR3 spells CASSRVDTEAFF. The CDR3 coding sequence is TGTGCCAGCAGCAGAGTCGACACTGAAGCTTTCTTT.

This sequence joins TRBV5-8 and TRBJ1-2; D perhaps matches TRBD1 (6 bases). Germline CDR1 and CDR2: SGHTS and YDEGEE. The V gene lost 0 bases and the J gene lost 8 bases, with 14 bases spanning the gap. The CDR3 length is 14 residues. The CDR3 nucleotides read TGTGCCAGCAGCTTGGTCCGGGGGCGGAGGGGCTACACCTTC. Translation: CASSLVRGRRGYTF.

This clone was observed a handful of times. V is TRBV6-1 and J is TRBJ1-5; D may be TRBD1 (6 bases). The CDR3 loop spans 13 amino acids. The germline V and J ends were trimmed by 6 bases and 7 bases, with 13 bases remaining between them. The germline V gene has CDR1 MNHNS and CDR2 SASEGT. CDR3: CASRDTGGQPQHF. CDR3 sequence (DNA): TGTGCCAGCAGGGACACGGGGGGCCAGCCCCAGCATTTT.

This clone was recorded once. This chain links TRBV9 with TRBJ2-7, with 8 positions matching TRBD1. The CDR3 runs to 17 residues. Germline values: CDR1 SGDLS, CDR2 YYNGEE. J gave up 0 bases and V 4 bases, and 12 bases lay outside the gene matches. The CDR3 here is CASSPGGWGQASYEQYF. The CDR3, as DNA: TGTGCCAGCAGCCCGGGCGGTTGGGGACAGGCCTCCTACGAGCAGTACTTC.